Listed here are 13 T cell receptor beta chains from one sample, sequenced in a study of OX40 agonist ivuxolimab in advanced cancers. Clones were sequenced by immunoSEQ multiplex PCR, and TCRdb holds only the in-frame ones, with some missing. In the table there are around 46,000 clones, around 77% of which are singletons. The sequencing here drew on CD4+ or CD8+ T cells sorted from blood, taken in a trial of the OX40 agonist ivuxolimab. These receptors all come from an adult with an advanced solid tumor such as melanoma, head and neck, liver or kidney cancer.

J is TRBJ2-1 and V is TRBV9; the D is unclear. Germline CDR1 and CDR2: SGDLS and YYNGEE. The CDR3 length is 13 residues. Trimming removed 0 bases at V and 7 bases at J, with 8 bases between. The CDR3 nucleotides read TGTGCCAGCAGCGTAGGATCCCGAAATGAGCAGTTCTTC. It codes for CASSVGSRNEQFF.

The rearrangement uses TRBV19 and TRBJ1-2; the match to TRBD1 covers 7 bases. Looked up from germline, CDR1 is LNHDA and CDR2 is SQIVND (reference sequence). This CDR3 region has 12 residues. After removal of 6 bases from V and 7 bases from J, the junction contained 5 bases not matched to a gene. Here the CDR3 DNA reads TGTGCCAGTAGGCCCGACAGGGCTGGCTACACCTTC. Its protein is CASRPDRAGYTF.

The chain uses TRBV7-8 and TRBJ2-7; no clear D gene. V was shortened by 5 bases and J by 3 bases, with 14 bases between the two germline ends. This CDR3 is built from 14 residues. Per germline, CDR1 SGHVS and CDR2 FQNEAQ. CDR3 in amino acids: CASSKDRTNYEQYF. The CDR3 DNA is TGTGCCAGCAGCAAAGACCGGACGAACTACGAGCAGTACTTC. The full variable domain, rest sourced from reference TRBV7-8 and TRBJ2-7, is GAGVSQSPRYKVAKRGQDVALRCDPISGHVSLFWYQQALGQGPEFLTYFQNEAQLDKSGLPSDRFFAERPEGSVSTLKIQRTQQEDSAVYLCASSKDRTNYEQYFGPGTRLTVT.

J is TRBJ1-4 and V is TRBV6-1, with TRBD1 matching over 8 bases. Trimming cost V 6 bases and J 0 bases; bases outside gene matches: 3. The CDR3 consists of 15 residues. The germline V gene encodes CDR1 MNHNS and CDR2 SASEGT. The CDR3 is CASRSTGATNEKLFF. DNA for the CDR3: TGTGCCAGCAGGTCGACAGGGGCAACTAATGAAAAACTGTTTTTT.

The J gene is TRBJ2-5, the V gene TRBV10-3; 8 bases line up with TRBD2. Judging by the DNA end, TRBJ2-7 fits better; the J call may be wrong. The germline CDR1 and CDR2 sequences are ENHRY and SYGVKD. CDR3 length: 14 amino acids. The DNA of the CDR3 is TGTGCCATCAGGGGGGCGGGAGGAGCCTACGAGCAGTACTTC. Protein sequence: CAIRGAGGAYEQYF.

This chain connects TRBV10-3 to TRBJ2-1; the D call may be TRBD1 or TRBD2 (5 bases each). Germline loops: CDR1 ENHRY, CDR2 SYGVKD. The CDR3 sequence is 13 residues long. V was cut by 11 bases and J by 5 bases, with 16 bases left in between. The CDR3, as DNA: TGTGCCCGGACGGGACCACGAGACAATGAGCAGTTCTTC. Protein sequence: CARTGPRDNEQFF.

A note on this clone: At the DNA level, this CDR3 is encoded by other sequences in the same sample as well. The rearrangement links TRBV19 to TRBJ2-1, with 12 bases fitting TRBD2. The V segment lost 4 bases and the J segment 8 bases; nucleotides outside the gene matches: 12. Germline V gene sequence: CDR1 LNHDA, CDR2 SQIVND (reference sequence). The CDR3 loop spans 17 amino acids. The chain's CDR3 is CASSKRTSGIQADEQFF. CDR3 nucleotides: TGTGCCAGTAGTAAACGGACTAGCGGGATACAAGCAGATGAGCAGTTCTTC.

Details on this clone: Compared with germline, one end of the junction differs, possibly owing to a read error. The chain employs TRBV7-7 and TRBJ2-5, with no clear D. Looked up from germline, CDR1 is SSHAT and CDR2 is FNYEAQ (reference sequence). This CDR3 region has 14 residues. The CDR3 DNA follows: TGTGCTAGCAGCTTTGGATCTGGGTCAGAGACCCAGTACTTC. Translating gives CASSFGSGSETQYF.

V and J are TRBV6-1 and TRBJ1-1, with D possibly being TRBD1 (5 bases). The V gene's germline CDR1 is MNHNS and CDR2 SASEGT. The V end was cut by 8 bases, the J end by 0 bases, with 13 bases between. There are 14 residues in the CDR3. CDR3: CASAGEVMNTEAFF. In nucleotides, the CDR3 is TGTGCCAGCGCGGGGGAGGTAATGAACACTGAAGCTTTCTTT.

The V and J genes are TRBV5-1 and TRBJ2-3; D unclear. The CDR3 has 15 residues. Germline V gene sequence: CDR1 SGHRS, CDR2 YFSETQ. With 0 bases removed from V and 1 base from J, the gap between germline ends came to 9 bases. The CDR3 DNA sequence: TGCGCCAGCAGCTTGGTTGGATTTCGCACAGATACGCAGTATTTT. Amino acid sequence: CASSLVGFRTDTQYF.

The chain recombines TRBV7-2 with TRBJ2-7, with TRBD2 as a possible D gene (6 bases). V was clipped by 3 bases and J by 1 base, with 10 bases between them. The CDR3 runs to 14 residues. CDR1 is SGHTA and CDR2 is FQGNSA in the germline V gene. The CDR3 loop reads CASSLGGRSYEQYF. The CDR3 DNA reads TGTGCCAGCAGCTTGGGGGGACGTTCCTACGAGCAGTACTTC.

The CDR3 nucleotides are TGTGCCAGCGTGGGACACGCTTTAGGGAGCACTGAAGCTTTCTTT. Protein sequence: CASVGHALGSTEAFF. The rearrangement joins TRBV6-1 to TRBJ1-1, with D possibly matching TRBD1 (6 bases). V lost 8 bases and J lost 4, with 20 bases in between. The germline CDR1 and CDR2 sequences are MNHNS and SASEGT. CDR3 length equals 15 residues.

This chain connects TRBV30 to TRBJ2-1; 8 nucleotides line up with TRBD2. In germline, CDR1 is GTSNPN, CDR2 SVGIG (reference sequence). The CDR3 length is 16 residues. J gave up 2 bases and V 0 bases, and 6 bases lay outside the gene matches. The CDR3 DNA sequence: TGTGCCTGGAGTGTACGTACTAGCGGAACCTACAATGAGCAGTTCTTC. This translates into CAWSVRTSGTYNEQFF.